This T cell receptor beta chain was observed in a study of T cell responses to AZD1222 COVID-19 vaccine. General study results and limits: Spike-wide coverage was observed for vaccine-associated CD4 TCRs, with dominant responses at 160-218 and 743-854. An increase in Spike-specific TCR breadth and depth was observed after two AZD1222 doses. Seropositive at baseline were only a handful of AZD1222 recipients.

Concerning this clone itself: Its antigen is as yet unknown.

CDR3 size: 13 residues. Germline-derived CDR1 and CDR2 are MNHEY and SVGEGT. With V trimmed by 5 bases and J by 4 bases, 2 bases remained unmatched. The data were produced by immunoSEQ multiplex PCR, yet TCRdb's version contains in-frame clones alone and is incomplete. Counted here are under 150,000 clones, approximately 94% occurring once; the ten biggest clones make up 5.1%. V gene TRBV6-2 or TRBV6-3 combines with J gene TRBJ2-5; the match to TRBD1 covers 9 bases. This sequence originates from an adult in good health. Sequencing was performed on peripheral blood, taken on day 0 of AZD1222 vaccination. The CDR3 is CASSTGQGETQYF. The CDR3 DNA reads TGTGCCAGCAGTACGGGACAGGGAGAGACCCAGTACTTC.